The 30 T cell receptor beta chains given below trace back to one sample, sequenced in a study of cytomegalovirus exposure and HLA in healthy donors. Vbeta (60) and Jbeta (13) primers were used in the PCR. Method: immunoSEQ multiplex PCR; TCRdb's copy keeps in-frame clones and lacks some. The sample carries roughly 250,000 clones, under 90% recorded once. What was sequenced was PBMCs. These receptors were collected from a girl under 10 years old in good health and CMV-seronegative.

The chain is built from TRBV21-1 and TRBJ2-3; the table's D call, TRBD2, has no DNA check behind it. TRBV21-1 is a pseudogene. The CDR3 covers 15 residues. This chain's CDR3 is CASRLAGEYTDTQYF. Written as DNA, the CDR3 is TGTGCCAGCAGGCTAGCGGGAGAGTACACAGATACGCAGTATTTT.

This chain connects TRBV18 to TRBJ1-1, with D maybe TRBD1 (6 bases). CDR1 is KGHSH, CDR2 LQKENI, per germline. Trimming took off 2 bases at V and 6 bases at J, with 16 bases between the two ends. The CDR3 loop spans 15 amino acids. CDR3 sequence (DNA): TGTGCCAGCTCACCATCCCTTACAGGGTCCGCTGAAGCTTTCTTT. It codes for CASSPSLTGSAEAFF.

This clone occurred once. One junction end does not reproduce the germline sequence, and a read error may be involved. Other nucleotide sequences in the sample specify the same CDR3. The rearrangement links TRBV5-1 to TRBJ1-3; the D gene is possibly TRBD1 (5 bases). CDR3 length: 16 amino acids. Germline-derived CDR1 and CDR2 are SGHRS and YFSETQ. The CDR3 is CASSLGGPGRGNTIYF. The CDR3 bases are TGCGCCAGCAGCTTGGGGGGCCCCGGGCGTGGAAACACCATATACTTT.

The chain recombines TRBV2 with TRBJ1-1; tentatively, D is TRBD1 (6 bases). V lost 6 bases and J 1 base, leaving 15 bases between the germline ends. The length of the CDR3 is 15 residues. Germline CDR1 reads SNHLY; CDR2 reads FYNNEI. Written as DNA, the CDR3 is TGTGCCAGCAGACAGGGCTTCGGTGGGAACACTGAAGCTTTCTTT. Translating gives CASRQGFGGNTEAFF.

The rearrangement joins TRBV5-1 to TRBJ2-7; possible D gene TRBD1, 6 bases. The CDR3 contains 16 residues. Germline CDR1 is SGHRS and CDR2 is YFSETQ. V was trimmed by 0 bases and J by 5 bases, leaving 18 bases between them. The CDR3 sequence is CASSLVYWGQFHEQYF. The CDR3 coding sequence is TGCGCCAGCAGCTTGGTGTACTGGGGACAATTCCACGAGCAGTACTTC.

This chain connects TRBV18 to TRBJ2-5, with 8 bases identical to TRBD2. CDR3 length: 15 amino acids. V gave up 3 bases and J gave up 4 bases; unmatched junction bases: 7. Germline-derived CDR1 and CDR2 are KGHSH and LQKENI. For the CDR3, the DNA is TGTGCCAGCTCACCGGTAGCGGGAACGGGAGAGACCCAGTACTTC. Translation: CASSPVAGTGETQYF.

This chain joins TRBV30 and TRBJ1-1; no firm D call. V gave up 1 base and J gave up 3 bases, with 3 bases separating them. This CDR3 is built from 11 residues. Germline V lookup: CDR1 GTSNPN, CDR2 SVGIG (reference sequence). The CDR3 DNA reads TGTGCCTGGAGTGCCGACACTGAAGCTTTCTTT. Translated: CAWSADTEAFF.

The chain carries TRBV7-2 and TRBJ2-7; 9 positions agree with TRBD2. Germline V gene lookup returns CDR1 SGHTA and CDR2 FQGNSA. The CDR3 consists of 14 residues. V was pared by 3 bases and J by 5 bases, with 5 bases of the junction left unmatched. The CDR3 loop is CASSFSGSLDEQYF. The CDR3 coding sequence is TGTGCCAGCAGCTTTAGCGGGAGTCTGGACGAGCAGTACTTC.

This rearrangement joins TRBV19 to TRBJ1-5; 9 bases match TRBD1. With V trimmed by 4 bases and J by 2 bases, 12 bases remained unmatched. Germline lookup yields CDR1 LNHDA and CDR2 SQIVND (reference sequence). CDR3 length equals 18 residues. The CDR3 DNA reads as TGTGCCAGTAGTAGTCGGGACAGGGTTAGGGTGGGCAATCAGCCCCAGCATTTT. It codes for CASSSRDRVRVGNQPQHF.

The gene calls are TRBV18 and TRBJ1-1; 7 bases agree with TRBD1. Trimming cost V 2 bases and J 0 bases; bases outside gene matches: 6. The CDR3 has 16 amino acids. Per germline, CDR1 KGHSH and CDR2 LQKENI. The CDR3 sequence: CASSPATGNMNTEAFF. CDR3 DNA sequence: TGTGCCAGCTCACCAGCGACAGGGAACATGAACACTGAAGCTTTCTTT.

The J gene is TRBJ1-5, the V gene TRBV6-1; D is uncertain. In germline, CDR1 is MNHNS, CDR2 SASEGT. The ends were cut back, 6 bases at V and 2 bases at J, with 11 bases in the middle. The CDR3 loop spans 14 amino acids. CDR3 amino acids: CASRETWGNQPQHF. For the CDR3, the DNA is TGTGCCAGCAGGGAGACGTGGGGCAATCAGCCCCAGCATTTT.

The chain uses TRBV18 and TRBJ2-7; D is possibly TRBD1 (6 bases). The CDR3 is 13 amino acids. V was clipped by 5 bases and J by 2 bases, with 10 bases between them. In germline, CDR1 is KGHSH, CDR2 LQKENI. The CDR3 spells CASSEGGTYEQYF. CDR3 DNA sequence: TGTGCCAGCTCAGAAGGGGGAACCTACGAGCAGTACTTC.

The chain carries TRBV29-1 and TRBJ1-2; D is unresolved. Germline V gene sequence: CDR1 SQVTM, CDR2 ANQGSEA. The CDR3 runs 13 residues. Between the trimmed V and J ends, which lost 2 bases and 0 bases, there was a span of 7 bases. CDR3: CSVEYRTNYGYTF. CDR3 bases: TGCAGCGTTGAATACAGAACTAACTATGGCTACACCTTC.

The gene calls are TRBV2 and TRBJ2-1; 15 bases are shared with TRBD2. The CDR3 totals 16 residues. V was pared by 8 bases and J by 10 bases, with 12 bases of the junction left unmatched. Looked up from germline, CDR1 is SNHLY and CDR2 is FYNNEI. CDR3 bases: TGTGCCAGCCCTATATGGACTAGCGGGGGGGCCATAGAGCAGTTCTTC. This encodes CASPIWTSGGAIEQFF.

Regarding this clone: The same CDR3 is also encoded by other DNA sequences in this sample. The chain carries TRBV5-4 and TRBJ2-7; 8 nucleotides align to TRBD1. V gave up 2 bases and J gave up 4 bases; unmatched junction bases: 5. CDR3 length equals 14 residues. Germline V CDR1 and CDR2: SGHNT, YYREEE (reference sequence). The chain's CDR3 is CASSFGTGGYEQYF. CDR3 DNA sequence: TGTGCCAGCAGCTTCGGGACAGGCGGGTACGAGCAGTACTTC.

This chain joins TRBV25-1 and TRBJ1-2; D might be TRBD1 (5 bases). Germline assignment: CDR1 MGHDK and CDR2 SYGVNS. The ends were cut back, 4 bases at V and 4 bases at J, with 16 bases in the middle. The CDR3 length is 15 residues. CDR3 in DNA: TGTGCCAGCAGTGCGACAGTTCCGCCTGTCTATGGCTACACCTTC. Its translation: CASSATVPPVYGYTF.

The V call is TRBV4-1, the J call TRBJ2-5; 7 positions match TRBD1. Germline CDR1 is MGHRA and CDR2 is YSYEKL. Trimming at V came to 3 bases and at J to 6 bases, leaving 10 bases not matched to a gene. The CDR3 runs 15 residues. The CDR3 is CASSHAGTAGQTQYF. Here the CDR3 DNA reads TGCGCCAGCAGCCACGCCGGGACAGCCGGGCAGACCCAGTACTTC.

The count of this clone is one. This chain connects TRBV5-1 to TRBJ1-5; D may be TRBD1 (6 bases). The CDR3 spans 15 residues. The germline CDR1 and CDR2 sequences are SGHRS and YFSETQ. Trimming took 4 bases from V and 7 from J, leaving 18 bases between them. The CDR3: CASSPTTGSGQPQHF. CDR3 DNA sequence: TGCGCCAGCAGCCCTACGACAGGTTCGGGACAGCCCCAGCATTTT. Drawing the rest from reference TRBV5-1 and TRBJ1-5, the complete variable domain is KAGVTQTPRYLIKTRGQQVTLSCSPISGHRSVSWYQQTPGQGLQFLFEYFSETQRNKGNFPGRFSGRQFSNSRSEMNVSTLELGDSALYLCASSPTTGSGQPQHFGDGTRLSIL.

The chain is built from TRBV4-1 and TRBJ2-7, with TRBD1 identical over 8 bases. CDR1 MGHRA and CDR2 YSYEKL come from the germline V gene. The V and J ends lost 0 bases and 3 bases, in that order; junction bases with no gene match: 4. The CDR3 is 15 amino acids. The CDR3 DNA reads TGCGCCAGCAGCCAAGAAACAGGGGGAGGCTACGAGCAGTACTTC. Translating gives CASSQETGGGYEQYF.

The chain couples TRBV5-1 to TRBJ2-7; 7 positions agree with TRBD2. The CDR3 runs 15 residues. J lost 2 bases, V lost 0 bases, and 5 bases had no gene match. Germline CDR1 SGHRS, CDR2 YFSETQ. The CDR3 spells CASSLGGGTPYEQYF. Written as DNA, the CDR3 is TGCGCCAGCAGCTTGGGGGGAGGGACCCCCTACGAGCAGTACTTC.

This clone has only one observation. V gene TRBV6-5 combines with J gene TRBJ1-2; 9 bases align to TRBD1. CDR1 is MNHEY, CDR2 SVGAGI, per germline. The CDR3 totals 13 residues. Germline trimming cut 6 bases from V and 7 bases from J; bases unmatched to any gene: 6. CDR3 protein: CASRRGQGGGYTF. The CDR3 bases are TGTGCCAGCAGAAGGGGACAGGGTGGTGGCTACACCTTC.

The rearrangement links TRBV6-1 to TRBJ1-1; 8 bases map to TRBD1. J was trimmed by 4 bases and V by 5 bases; bases with no gene match: 6. In germline, CDR1 is MNHNS, CDR2 SASEGT. The CDR3 is 14 residues long. The DNA for the CDR3 is TGTGCCAGCAGTCACCCCGGACAGGGCACTGAAGCTTTCTTT. Protein sequence: CASSHPGQGTEAFF.

The chain recombines TRBV6-6 with TRBJ1-2; 8 nucleotides agree with TRBD1. The V and J ends lost 2 bases and 5 bases, in that order; junction bases with no gene match: 10. CDR3 size: 16 residues. The germline V gene encodes CDR1 MNHNY and CDR2 SVGAGI (reference sequence). The DNA of the CDR3 is TGTGCCAGCAGTTACCATCCGAGACAGGGGCCTTATGGCTACACCTTC. It translates to CASSYHPRQGPYGYTF.

The chain is built from TRBV4-1 and TRBJ2-7; TRBD1 might be the D (6 bases). The germline V gene has CDR1 MGHRA and CDR2 YSYEKL. There are 16 residues in the CDR3. With 0 bases removed from V and 3 bases from J, the gap between germline ends came to 15 bases. The CDR3 DNA sequence: TGCGCCAGCAGCCAAGATAGGGGGTGGCTCGGCTACGAGCAGTACTTC. Translation: CASSQDRGWLGYEQYF.

The chain employs TRBV7-6 and TRBJ2-5; D is undetermined. The ends were cut back, 4 bases at V and 3 bases at J, with 6 bases in the middle. This CDR3 has 12 amino acids. Germline V gene data show CDR1 as SGHVS and CDR2 as FNYEAQ. The CDR3: CASSWLEETQYF. The CDR3 region has the DNA TGTGCCAGCAGCTGGTTAGAAGAGACCCAGTACTTC. The whole variable domain, filled in from reference TRBV7-6 and TRBJ2-5, reads GAGVSQSPRYKVTKRGQDVALRCDPISGHVSLYWYRQALGQGPEFLTYFNYEAQQDKSGLPNDRFSAERPEGSISTLTIQRTEQRDSAMYRCASSWLEETQYFGPGTRLLVL.

The rearrangement uses TRBV7-9 and TRBJ2-2; 8 nucleotides agree with TRBD1. V was clipped by 6 bases and J by 9 bases; unmatched bases: 18. The CDR3 has 17 amino acids. Germline V lookup: CDR1 SEHNR, CDR2 FQNEAQ (reference sequence). CDR3 protein: CASSFLPGQEDRRELFF. The DNA of the CDR3 is TGTGCCAGCAGTTTCTTACCGGGACAGGAGGATCGAAGGGAGCTGTTTTTT.

This clone was counted a few times. The J gene is TRBJ2-3, the V gene TRBV28; 10 bases line up with TRBD2. J gave up 3 bases and V 4 bases, and 7 bases lay outside the gene matches. This CDR3 has 16 residues. Germline V CDR1 and CDR2: MDHEN, SYDVKM. The CDR3 nucleotides are TGTGCCAGCAGTTCCCCGACTAGCGGGCAAACAGATACGCAGTATTTT. Translated, it gives CASSSPTSGQTDTQYF. Drawing the rest from reference TRBV28 and TRBJ2-3, the complete variable domain is DVKVTQSSRYLVKRTGEKVFLECVQDMDHENMFWYRQDPGLGLRLIYFSYDVKMKEKGDIPEGYSVSREKKERFSLILESASTNQTSMYLCASSSPTSGQTDTQYFGPGTRLTVL.

The J gene is TRBJ1-6, the V gene TRBV9; TRBD1 matches at 8 bases. CDR1 is SGDLS, CDR2 YYNGEE, per germline. The junction had 8 bases not matched to a gene; V was cut back by 4 bases and J by 11 bases. CDR3 size: 14 residues. Written as DNA, the CDR3 is TGTGCCAGCAGCATGGGACAGGCTAGGGCACCCCTCCACTTT. The encoded protein is CASSMGQARAPLHF.

The CDR3 DNA follows: TGTGCCAGCAGCTTGATGGGGCTCCAGGGAACTGGCTACACCTTC. Amino acid sequence: CASSLMGLQGTGYTF. The chain uses TRBV5-4 and TRBJ1-2, with D perhaps matching TRBD1 (5 bases). There are 15 residues in the CDR3. Trimming cost V 1 base and J 7 bases, with 17 bases left between them. Germline CDR1 SGHNT, CDR2 YYREEE (reference sequence).

This chain links TRBV19 with TRBJ1-5; no clear D gene. V dropped 0 bases and J dropped 7 bases, with 10 bases sitting between them. Germline values: CDR1 LNHDA, CDR2 SQIVND (reference sequence). The CDR3 covers 14 residues. The CDR3 DNA reads as TGTGCCAGTAGTATAGAACAGATTAGACAGCCCCAGCATTTT. This sequence encodes CASSIEQIRQPQHF.